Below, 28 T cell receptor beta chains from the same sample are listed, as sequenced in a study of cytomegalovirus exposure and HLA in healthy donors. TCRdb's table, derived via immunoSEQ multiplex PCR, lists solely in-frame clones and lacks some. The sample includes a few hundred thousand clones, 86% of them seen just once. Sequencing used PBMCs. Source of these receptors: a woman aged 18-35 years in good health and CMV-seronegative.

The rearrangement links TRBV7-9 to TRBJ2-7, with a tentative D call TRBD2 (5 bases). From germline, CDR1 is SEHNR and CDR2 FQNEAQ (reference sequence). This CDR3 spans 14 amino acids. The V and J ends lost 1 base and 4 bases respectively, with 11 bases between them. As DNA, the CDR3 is TGTGCCAGCAGCTTAGTCGCTAGCCAGTACGAGCAGTACTTC. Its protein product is CASSLVASQYEQYF.

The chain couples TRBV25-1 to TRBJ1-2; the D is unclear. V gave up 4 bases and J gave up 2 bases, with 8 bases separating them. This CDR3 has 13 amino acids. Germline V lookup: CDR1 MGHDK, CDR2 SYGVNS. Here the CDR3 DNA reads TGTGCCAGCAGTGTTAGCGGAAACTATGGCTACACCTTC. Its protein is CASSVSGNYGYTF.

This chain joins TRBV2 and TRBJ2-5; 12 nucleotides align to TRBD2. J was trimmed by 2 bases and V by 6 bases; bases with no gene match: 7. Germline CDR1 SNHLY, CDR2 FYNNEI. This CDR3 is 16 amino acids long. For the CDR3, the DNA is TGTGCCAGCAGGAAGGGTGGGACTAGCGGGCAAGAGACCCAGTACTTC. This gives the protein CASRKGGTSGQETQYF.

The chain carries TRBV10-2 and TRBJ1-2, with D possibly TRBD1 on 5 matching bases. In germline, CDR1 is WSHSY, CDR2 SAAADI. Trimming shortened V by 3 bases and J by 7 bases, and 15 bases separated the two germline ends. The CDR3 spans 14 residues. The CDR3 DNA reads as TGCGCCAGCAGTGATTCAGGGTGGGGATTTGGCTACACCTTC. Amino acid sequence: CASSDSGWGFGYTF.

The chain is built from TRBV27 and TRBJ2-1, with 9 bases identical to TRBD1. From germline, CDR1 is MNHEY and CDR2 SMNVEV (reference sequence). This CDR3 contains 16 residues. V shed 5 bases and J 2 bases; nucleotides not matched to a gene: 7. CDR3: CASSPTGQGAYNEQFF. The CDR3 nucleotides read TGTGCCAGCAGTCCAACGGGACAGGGCGCCTACAATGAGCAGTTCTTC.

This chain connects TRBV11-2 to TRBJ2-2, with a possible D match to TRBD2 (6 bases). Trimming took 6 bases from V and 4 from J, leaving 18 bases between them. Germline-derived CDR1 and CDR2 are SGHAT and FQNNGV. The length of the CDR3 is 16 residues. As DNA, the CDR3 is TGTGCCAGCAGACGCGGAAGGAACGGGGGCACCGGGGAGCTGTTTTTT. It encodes CASRRGRNGGTGELFF.

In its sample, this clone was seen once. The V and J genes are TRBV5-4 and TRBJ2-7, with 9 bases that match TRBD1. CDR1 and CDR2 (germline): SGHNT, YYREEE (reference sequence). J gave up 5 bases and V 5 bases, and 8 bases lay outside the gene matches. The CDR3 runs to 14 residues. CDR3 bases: TGTGCCAGCAGTTTCCGGGACAGGGAGGACGAGCAGTACTTC. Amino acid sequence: CASSFRDREDEQYF. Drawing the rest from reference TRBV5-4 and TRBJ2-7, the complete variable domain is ETGVTQSPTHLIKTRGQQVTLRCSSQSGHNTVSWYQQALGQGPQFIFQYYREEENGRGNFPPRFSGLQFPNYSSELNVNALELDDSALYLCASSFRDREDEQYFGPGTRLTVT.

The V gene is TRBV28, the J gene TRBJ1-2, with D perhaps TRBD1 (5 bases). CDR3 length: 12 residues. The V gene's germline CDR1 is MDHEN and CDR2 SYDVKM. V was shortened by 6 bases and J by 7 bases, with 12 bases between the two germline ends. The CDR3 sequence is CASRWGGTGYTF. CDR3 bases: TGTGCCAGCAGATGGGGGGGGACTGGCTACACCTTC.

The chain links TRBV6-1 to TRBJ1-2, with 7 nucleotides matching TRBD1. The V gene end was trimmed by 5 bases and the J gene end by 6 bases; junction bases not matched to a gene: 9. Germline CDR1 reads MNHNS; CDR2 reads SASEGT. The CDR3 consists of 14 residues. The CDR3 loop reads CASSTLDRADGYTF. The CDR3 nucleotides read TGTGCCAGCAGTACCCTTGACAGGGCCGATGGCTACACCTTC.

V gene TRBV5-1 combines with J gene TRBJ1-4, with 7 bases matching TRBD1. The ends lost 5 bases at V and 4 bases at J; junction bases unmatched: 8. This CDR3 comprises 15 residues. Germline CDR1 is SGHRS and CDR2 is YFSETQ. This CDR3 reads CASSSGQPFNEKLFF. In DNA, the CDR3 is TGCGCCAGCAGTTCGGGACAGCCGTTTAATGAAAAACTGTTTTTT.

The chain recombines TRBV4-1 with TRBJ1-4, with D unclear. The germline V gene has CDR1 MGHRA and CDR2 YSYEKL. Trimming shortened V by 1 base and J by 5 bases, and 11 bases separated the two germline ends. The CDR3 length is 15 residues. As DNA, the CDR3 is TGCGCCAGCAGCCAAGTAGATGCAATAAATGAAAAACTGTTTTTT. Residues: CASSQVDAINEKLFF.

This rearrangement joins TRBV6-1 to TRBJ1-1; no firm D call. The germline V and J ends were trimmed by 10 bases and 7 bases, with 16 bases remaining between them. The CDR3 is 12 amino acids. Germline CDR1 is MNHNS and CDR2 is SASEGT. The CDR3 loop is CATTTDLGEAFF. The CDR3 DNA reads TGTGCCACCACCACAGATTTGGGTGAAGCTTTCTTT.

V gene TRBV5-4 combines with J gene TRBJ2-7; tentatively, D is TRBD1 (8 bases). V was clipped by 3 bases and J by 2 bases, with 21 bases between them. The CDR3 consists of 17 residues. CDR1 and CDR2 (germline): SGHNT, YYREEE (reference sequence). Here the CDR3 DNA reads TGTGCCAGCAGCTGGGGAGGGACAGGTCGAGGGGCCTACGAGCAGTACTTC. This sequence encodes CASSWGGTGRGAYEQYF.

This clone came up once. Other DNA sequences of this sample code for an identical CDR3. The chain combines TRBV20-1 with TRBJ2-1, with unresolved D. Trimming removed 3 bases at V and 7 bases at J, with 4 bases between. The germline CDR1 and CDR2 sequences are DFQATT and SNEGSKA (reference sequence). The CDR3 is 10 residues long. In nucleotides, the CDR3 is TGCAGTGCTAGGAGTAATGAGCAGTTCTTC. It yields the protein CSARSNEQFF.

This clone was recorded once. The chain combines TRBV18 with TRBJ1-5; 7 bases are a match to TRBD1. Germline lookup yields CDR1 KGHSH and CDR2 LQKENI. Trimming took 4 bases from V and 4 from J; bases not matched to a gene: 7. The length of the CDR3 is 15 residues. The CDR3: CASSQGQDGNQPQHF. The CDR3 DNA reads TGTGCCAGCTCACAAGGACAGGACGGGAATCAGCCCCAGCATTTT.

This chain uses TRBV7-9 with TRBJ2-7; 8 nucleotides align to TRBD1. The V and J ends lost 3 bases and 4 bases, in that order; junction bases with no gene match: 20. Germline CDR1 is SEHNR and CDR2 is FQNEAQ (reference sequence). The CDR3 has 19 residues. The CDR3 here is CASSFPSGTGLLGGYEQYF. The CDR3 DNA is TGTGCCAGCAGCTTTCCCTCCGGGACAGGCCTTCTAGGAGGGTACGAGCAGTACTTC.

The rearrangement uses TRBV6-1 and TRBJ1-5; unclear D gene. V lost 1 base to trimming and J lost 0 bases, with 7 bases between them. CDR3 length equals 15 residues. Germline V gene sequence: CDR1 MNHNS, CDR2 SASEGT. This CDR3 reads CASSEVNYSNQPQHF. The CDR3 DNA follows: TGTGCCAGCAGTGAAGTAAACTATAGCAATCAGCCCCAGCATTTT.

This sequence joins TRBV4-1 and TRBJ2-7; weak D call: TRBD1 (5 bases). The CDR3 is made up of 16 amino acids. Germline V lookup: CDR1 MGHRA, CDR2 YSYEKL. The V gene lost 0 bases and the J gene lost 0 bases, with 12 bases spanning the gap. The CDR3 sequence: CASSQEGVSGSYEQYF. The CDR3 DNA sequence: TGCGCCAGCAGCCAAGAAGGGGTTTCAGGCTCCTACGAGCAGTACTTC.

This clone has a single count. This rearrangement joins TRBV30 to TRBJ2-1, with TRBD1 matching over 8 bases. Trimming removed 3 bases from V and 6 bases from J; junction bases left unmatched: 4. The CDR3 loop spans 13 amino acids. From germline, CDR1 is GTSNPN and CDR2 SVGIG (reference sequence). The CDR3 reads CAWRRTGGNEQFF. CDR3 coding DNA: TGTGCCTGGAGACGTACAGGGGGCAATGAGCAGTTCTTC.

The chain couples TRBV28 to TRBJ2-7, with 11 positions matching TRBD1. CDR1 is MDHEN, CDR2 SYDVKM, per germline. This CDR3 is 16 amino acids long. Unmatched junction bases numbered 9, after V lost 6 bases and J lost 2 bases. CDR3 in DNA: TGTGCCAGCAGCCCTACGGGACAGGGGGAACCCTACGAGCAGTACTTC. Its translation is CASSPTGQGEPYEQYF. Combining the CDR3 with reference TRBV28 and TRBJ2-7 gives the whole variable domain DVKVTQSSRYLVKRTGEKVFLECVQDMDHENMFWYRQDPGLGLRLIYFSYDVKMKEKGDIPEGYSVSREKKERFSLILESASTNQTSMYLCASSPTGQGEPYEQYFGPGTRLTVT.

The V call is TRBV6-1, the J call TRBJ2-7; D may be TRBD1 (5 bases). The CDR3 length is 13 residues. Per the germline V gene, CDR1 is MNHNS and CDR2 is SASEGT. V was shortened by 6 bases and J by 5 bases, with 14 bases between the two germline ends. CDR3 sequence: CASRPQGVHEQYF. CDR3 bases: TGTGCCAGCAGACCCCAGGGTGTCCACGAGCAGTACTTC.

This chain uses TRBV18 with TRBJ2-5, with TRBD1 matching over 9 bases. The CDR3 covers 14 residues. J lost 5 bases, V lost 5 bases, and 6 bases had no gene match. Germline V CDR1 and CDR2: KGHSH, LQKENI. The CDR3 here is CASSAKTGGETQYF. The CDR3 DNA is TGTGCCAGCTCAGCAAAGACAGGGGGGGAGACCCAGTACTTC.

Here the CDR3 DNA reads TGCGCCAGCAGTCCTCAGGGGGCGGACTACGAGCAGTACTTC. It codes for CASSPQGADYEQYF. The J gene is TRBJ2-7, the V gene TRBV5-1, with 8 bases matching TRBD1. J lost 3 bases, V lost 5 bases, and 7 bases had no gene match. The CDR3 contains 14 residues. Germline CDR1 reads SGHRS; CDR2 reads YFSETQ.

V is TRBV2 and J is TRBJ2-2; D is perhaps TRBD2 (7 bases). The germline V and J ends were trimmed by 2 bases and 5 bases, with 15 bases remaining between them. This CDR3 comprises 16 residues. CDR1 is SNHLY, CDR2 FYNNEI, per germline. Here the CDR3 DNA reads TGTGCCAGCAGTGAACGGGGGGCAGGAGGAACCGGGGAGCTGTTTTTT. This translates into CASSERGAGGTGELFF. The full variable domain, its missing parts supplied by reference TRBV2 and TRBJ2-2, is EPEVTQTPSHQVTQMGQEVILRCVPISNHLYFYWYRQILGQKVEFLVSFYNNEISEKSEIFDDQFSVERPDGSNFTLKIRSTKLEDSAMYFCASSERGAGGTGELFFGEGSRLTVL.

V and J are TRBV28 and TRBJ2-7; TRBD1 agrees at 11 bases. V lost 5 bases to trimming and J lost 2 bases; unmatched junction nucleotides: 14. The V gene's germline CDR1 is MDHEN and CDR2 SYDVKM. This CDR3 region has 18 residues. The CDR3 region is CASSPFWGQGGEPYEQYF. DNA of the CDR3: TGTGCCAGCAGTCCATTTTGGGGACAGGGGGGCGAGCCCTACGAGCAGTACTTC.

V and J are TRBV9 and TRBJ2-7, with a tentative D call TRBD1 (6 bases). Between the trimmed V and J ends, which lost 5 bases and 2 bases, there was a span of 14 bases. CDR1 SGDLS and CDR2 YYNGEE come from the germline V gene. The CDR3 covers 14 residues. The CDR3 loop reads CASSPGTPAYEQYF. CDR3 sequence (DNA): TGTGCCAGCAGTCCCGGGACACCGGCCTACGAGCAGTACTTC.

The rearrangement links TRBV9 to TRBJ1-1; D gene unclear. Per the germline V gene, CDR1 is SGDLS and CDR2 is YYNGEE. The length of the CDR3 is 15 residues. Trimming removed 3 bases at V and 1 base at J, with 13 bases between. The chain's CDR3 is CASSAAIGRNTEAFF. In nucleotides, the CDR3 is TGTGCCAGCAGCGCTGCAATTGGGAGGAACACTGAAGCTTTCTTT.

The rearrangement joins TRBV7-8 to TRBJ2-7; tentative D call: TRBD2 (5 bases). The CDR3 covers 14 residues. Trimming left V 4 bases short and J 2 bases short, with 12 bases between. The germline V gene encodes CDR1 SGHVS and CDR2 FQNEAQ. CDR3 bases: TGTGCCAGCAGCTCCAGCGGCGCCACCTACGAGCAGTACTTC. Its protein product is CASSSSGATYEQYF.